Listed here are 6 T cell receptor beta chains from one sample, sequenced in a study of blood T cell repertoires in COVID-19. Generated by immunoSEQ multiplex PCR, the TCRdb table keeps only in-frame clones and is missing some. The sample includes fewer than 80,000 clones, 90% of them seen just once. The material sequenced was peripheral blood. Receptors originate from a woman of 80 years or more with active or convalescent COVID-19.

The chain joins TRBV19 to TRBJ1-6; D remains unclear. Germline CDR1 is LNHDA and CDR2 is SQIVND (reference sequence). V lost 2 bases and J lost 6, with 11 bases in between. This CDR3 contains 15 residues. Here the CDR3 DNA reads TGTGCCAGTAGTATATTTAGTCACCCTAATTCACCCCTCCACTTT. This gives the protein CASSIFSHPNSPLHF.

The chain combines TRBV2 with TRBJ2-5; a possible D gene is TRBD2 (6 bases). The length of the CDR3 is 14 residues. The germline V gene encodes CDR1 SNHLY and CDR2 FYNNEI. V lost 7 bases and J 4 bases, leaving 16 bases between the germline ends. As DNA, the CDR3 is TGTGCCAGCAATCGGGAGCGGGTCAGAGAGACCCAGTACTTC. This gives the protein CASNRERVRETQYF. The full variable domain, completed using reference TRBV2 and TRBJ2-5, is EPEVTQTPSHQVTQMGQEVILRCVPISNHLYFYWYRQILGQKVEFLVSFYNNEISEKSEIFDDQFSVERPDGSNFTLKIRSTKLEDSAMYFCASNRERVRETQYFGPGTRLLVL.

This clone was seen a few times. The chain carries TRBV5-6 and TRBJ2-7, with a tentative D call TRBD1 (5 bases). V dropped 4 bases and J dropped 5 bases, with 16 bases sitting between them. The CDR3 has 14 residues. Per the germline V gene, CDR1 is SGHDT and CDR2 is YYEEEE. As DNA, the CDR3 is TGTGCCAGCAGCCCGAATCGACAGTTCCACGAGCAGTACTTC. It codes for CASSPNRQFHEQYF.

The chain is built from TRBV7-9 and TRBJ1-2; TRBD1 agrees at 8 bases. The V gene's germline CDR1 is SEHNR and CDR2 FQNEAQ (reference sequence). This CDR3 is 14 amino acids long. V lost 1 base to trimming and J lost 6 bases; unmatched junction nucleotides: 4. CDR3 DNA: TGTGCCAGCAGCTTAGATCAGGGGGCGAATGGCTACACCTTC. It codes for CASSLDQGANGYTF.

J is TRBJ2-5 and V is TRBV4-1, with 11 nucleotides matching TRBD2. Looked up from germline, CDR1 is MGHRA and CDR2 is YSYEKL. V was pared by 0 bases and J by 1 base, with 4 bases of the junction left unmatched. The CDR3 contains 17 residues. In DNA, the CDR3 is TGCGCCAGCAGCCAAGATCAGGGACTAGCGGTCCAAGAGACCCAGTACTTC. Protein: CASSQDQGLAVQETQYF.

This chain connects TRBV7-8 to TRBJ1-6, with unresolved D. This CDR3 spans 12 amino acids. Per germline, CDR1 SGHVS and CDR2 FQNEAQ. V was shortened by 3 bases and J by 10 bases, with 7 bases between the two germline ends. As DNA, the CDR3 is TGTGCCAGCAGCTTGGCCGGGTCACCCCTCCACTTT. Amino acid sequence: CASSLAGSPLHF.